One and the same sample provided the 14 T cell receptor beta chains below, sequenced in a study of OX40 agonist ivuxolimab in advanced cancers. Using immunoSEQ multiplex PCR, the repertoire was profiled, and TCRdb retains in-frame clones only, with some absent. The sample contains approximately 44,000 clones, 86% of which appear only once. The specimen was CD4+ or CD8+ T cells sorted from blood, collected in a trial of the OX40 agonist ivuxolimab. These receptors came from an adult with an advanced solid tumor such as melanoma, head and neck, liver or kidney cancer.

This clone appeared a few times. V gene TRBV5-5 combines with J gene TRBJ1-3; no reliable D call. Trimming took 4 bases from V and 2 from J, leaving 10 bases between them. The germline V gene has CDR1 SGHKS and CDR2 YYEKEE (reference sequence). The CDR3 is made up of 14 amino acids. CDR3 nucleotide sequence: TGTGCCAGCAGCCATTGGAAGGCTGGAAACACCATATATTTT. Protein sequence: CASSHWKAGNTIYF.

The chain links TRBV14 to TRBJ1-1, with D unresolved. Looked up from germline, CDR1 is SGHDN and CDR2 is FVKESK. V was trimmed by 1 base and J by 8 bases, leaving 8 bases between them. The CDR3 length is 12 residues. CDR3 protein: CASSQGPLEAFF. The CDR3 DNA is TGTGCCAGCAGCCAAGGCCCGCTCGAAGCTTTCTTT.

V gene TRBV6-5 combines with J gene TRBJ2-3; D remains unclear. CDR3 length: 12 amino acids. V lost 5 bases to trimming and J lost 6 bases, with 9 bases between them. Germline V gene lookup returns CDR1 MNHEY and CDR2 SVGAGI. CDR3: CASSPAGDTQYF. CDR3 in DNA: TGTGCCAGCAGTCCGGCCGGGGATACGCAGTATTTT.

In the case of this clone: This CDR3 is also generated by other DNA sequences in the sample. This chain uses TRBV7-8 with TRBJ1-1, with TRBD1 as a possible D gene (6 bases). Germline V gene data show CDR1 as SGHVS and CDR2 as FQNEAQ. The germline V and J ends were trimmed by 5 bases and 8 bases, with 9 bases remaining between them. The CDR3 spans 11 residues. CDR3 region: CASSPGTEAFF. The CDR3 DNA follows: TGTGCCAGCAGCCCCGGGACAGAAGCTTTCTTT. Supplemented by reference TRBV7-8 and TRBJ1-1, the full variable domain reads GAGVSQSPRYKVAKRGQDVALRCDPISGHVSLFWYQQALGQGPEFLTYFQNEAQLDKSGLPSDRFFAERPEGSVSTLKIQRTQQEDSAVYLCASSPGTEAFFGQGTRLTVV.

The chain employs TRBV28 and TRBJ2-3; D is uncertain. Trimming took 4 bases from V and 2 from J, leaving 10 bases between them. Looked up from germline, CDR1 is MDHEN and CDR2 is SYDVKM. This CDR3 comprises 14 residues. CDR3 amino acids: CASSSGSLTDTQYF. Here the CDR3 DNA reads TGTGCCAGCAGTTCGGGCAGCCTCACAGATACGCAGTATTTT.

The genes are TRBV29-1 and TRBJ1-1, with TRBD1 matching 7 bases. The CDR3 is 15 amino acids. Trimming removed 5 bases from V and 6 bases from J; junction bases left unmatched: 15. From germline, CDR1 is SQVTM and CDR2 ANQGSEA. CDR3 DNA sequence: TGCAGCGTTCAAACTAGACAGGGAATATATGCTGAAGCTTTCTTT. This codes for CSVQTRQGIYAEAFF. Looking up the rest from reference TRBV29-1 and TRBJ1-1 gives the full variable domain: SAVISQKPSRDICQRGTSLTIQCQVDSQVTMMFWYRQQPGQSLTLIATANQGSEATYESGFVIDKFPISRPNLTFSTLTVSNMSPEDSSIYLCSVQTRQGIYAEAFFGQGTRLTVV.

The chain links TRBV6-6 to TRBJ1-1; perhaps TRBD1 as D (6 bases). Trimming shortened V by 0 bases and J by 4 bases, and 12 bases separated the two germline ends. This CDR3 has 15 amino acids. The germline CDR1 and CDR2 sequences are MNHNY and SVGAGI (reference sequence). The CDR3, as DNA: TGTGCCAGCAGTTACTCCCAGGAGGGGGGCACTGAAGCTTTCTTT. It is translated as CASSYSQEGGTEAFF.

The J gene is TRBJ2-7, the V gene TRBV11-2; D is possibly TRBD1 (5 bases). This CDR3 region has 12 residues. Per the germline V gene, CDR1 is SGHAT and CDR2 is FQNNGV. V was clipped by 5 bases and J by 3 bases, with 8 bases between them. CDR3 sequence: CASSPDSYEQYF. The CDR3 nucleotides are TGTGCCAGCAGCCCCGACAGCTACGAGCAGTACTTC.

The chain recombines TRBV19 with TRBJ2-2; 9 nucleotides match TRBD2. The germline V gene has CDR1 LNHDA and CDR2 SQIVND (reference sequence). There are 15 residues in the CDR3. Trimming cost V 5 bases and J 1 base; bases outside gene matches: 2. CDR3 DNA: TGTGCCAGTAGTTTAGCGGGGGTGAACACCGGGGAGCTGTTTTTT. Its translation is CASSLAGVNTGELFF.

This clone was counted a few times. The chain is built from TRBV25-1 and TRBJ1-1, with TRBD1 as a possible D gene (5 bases). V lost 3 bases and J 11 bases, leaving 25 bases between the germline ends. CDR1 and CDR2 from the germline V gene are MGHDK and SYGVNS. This CDR3 comprises 16 residues. The CDR3 DNA is TGTGCCAGCAGTGATCCCTCGGGACCCCTAAGAGAGGGGGCTTTCTTT. Protein: CASSDPSGPLREGAFF. The variable domain in full, completed from reference TRBV25-1 and TRBJ1-1, reads EADIYQTPRYLVIGTGKKITLECSQTMGHDKMYWYQQDPGMELHLIHYSYGVNSTEKGDLSSESTVSRIRTEHFPLTLESARPSHTSQYLCASSDPSGPLREGAFFGQGTRLTVV.

This chain uses TRBV6-5 with TRBJ1-2, with 9 bases fitting TRBD1. V was clipped by 5 bases and J by 9 bases; unmatched bases: 4. The length of the CDR3 is 12 residues. From germline, CDR1 is MNHEY and CDR2 SVGAGI. In nucleotides, the CDR3 is TGTGCCAGCAGTCCGGGGACAGGGCGCTACACCTTC. It yields the protein CASSPGTGRYTF.

The chain is built from TRBV19 and TRBJ2-1; D remains ambiguous. CDR3 length: 13 amino acids. V lost 3 bases, J lost 8 bases, and 11 bases lay in between. Germline V gene sequence: CDR1 LNHDA, CDR2 SQIVND (reference sequence). The CDR3 DNA is TGTGCCAGTAGTATTGGGTACCTGGATGAGCAGTTCTTC. As protein: CASSIGYLDEQFF. The full variable domain, rest sourced from reference TRBV19 and TRBJ2-1, is DGGITQSPKYLFRKEGQNVTLSCEQNLNHDAMYWYRQDPGQGLRLIYYSQIVNDFQKGDIAEGYSVSREKKESFPLTVTSAQKNPTAFYLCASSIGYLDEQFFGPGTRLTVL.

This chain uses TRBV6-5 with TRBJ2-3, with D perhaps assigned TRBD1 or TRBD2 (5 bases each). From germline, CDR1 is MNHEY and CDR2 SVGAGI. V lost 5 bases to trimming and J lost 2 bases, with 14 bases between them. The CDR3 spans 15 residues. In nucleotides, the CDR3 is TGTGCCAGCAGTCTCCTTGGGGGATACACAGATACGCAGTATTTT. This sequence encodes CASSLLGGYTDTQYF.

The chain joins TRBV27 to TRBJ2-7; D is perhaps TRBD1 (5 bases). V was trimmed by 4 bases and J by 0 bases, leaving 10 bases between them. CDR1 and CDR2 from the germline V gene are MNHEY and SMNVEV (reference sequence). The CDR3 consists of 14 residues. The CDR3 DNA follows: TGTGCCAGCAGTTCCACAGGTTACTCCTACGAGCAGTACTTC. Amino acid sequence: CASSSTGYSYEQYF.